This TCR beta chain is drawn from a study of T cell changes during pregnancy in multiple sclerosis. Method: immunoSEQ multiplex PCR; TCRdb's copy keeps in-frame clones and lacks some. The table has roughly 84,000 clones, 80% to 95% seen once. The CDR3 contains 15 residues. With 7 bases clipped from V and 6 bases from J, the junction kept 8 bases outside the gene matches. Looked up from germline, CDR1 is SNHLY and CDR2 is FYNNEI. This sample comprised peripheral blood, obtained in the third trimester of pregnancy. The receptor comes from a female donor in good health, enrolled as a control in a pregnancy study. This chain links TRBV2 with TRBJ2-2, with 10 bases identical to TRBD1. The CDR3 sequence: CASTRGQGGAGELFF. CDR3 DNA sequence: TGTGCCAGCACCCGAGGACAGGGGGGGGCCGGGGAGCTGTTTTTT. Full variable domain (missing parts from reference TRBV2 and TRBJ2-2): EPEVTQTPSHQVTQMGQEVILRCVPISNHLYFYWYRQILGQKVEFLVSFYNNEISEKSEIFDDQFSVERPDGSNFTLKIRSTKLEDSAMYFCASTRGQGGAGELFFGEGSRLTVL.